Sequencing of this T cell receptor (beta chain) was carried out in a study of blood T cell repertoires in COVID-19. Study in general: Samples representing acute and convalescent COVID-19 were sourced from the United States, Italy and Spain. Nucleic acid was either cDNA or gDNA, and it came from T cells, B-cell-depleted T cells, or PBMCs.

Authors' methods: It was from reference gene primer amplification that nucleated cell counts were estimated. Clones were sequenced by immunoSEQ multiplex PCR, and TCRdb holds only the in-frame ones, with some missing. That table supplies the V and J calls and clone size; D and trimming were determined from the DNA. Of 250,000 to 300,000 clones in the sample, approximately 86% are singletons; the top ten hold around 13%. While infection was still active, Seattle patients were enrolled and then followed longitudinally. V was pared by 3 bases and J by 6 bases, with 7 bases of the junction left unmatched. Germline CDR1 and CDR2: SGHAT and FQNNGV. The CDR3 contains 15 residues.

The TCR was taken from a woman aged 70 to 79 with COVID-19, enrolled during active disease. The rearrangement uses TRBV11-2 and TRBJ2-3; 9 nucleotides match TRBD1. Sequencing used peripheral blood. For the CDR3, the DNA is TGTGCCAGCAGCTTTGGATTGGACAGGGGTGATACGCAGTATTTT. It yields the protein CASSFGLDRGDTQYF. The variable domain in full, completed from reference TRBV11-2 and TRBJ2-3, reads EAGVAQSPRYKIIEKRQSVAFWCNPISGHATLYWYQQILGQGPKLLIQFQNNGVVDDSQLPKDRFSAERLKGVDSTLKIQPAKLEDSAVYLCASSFGLDRGDTQYFGPGTRLTVL.